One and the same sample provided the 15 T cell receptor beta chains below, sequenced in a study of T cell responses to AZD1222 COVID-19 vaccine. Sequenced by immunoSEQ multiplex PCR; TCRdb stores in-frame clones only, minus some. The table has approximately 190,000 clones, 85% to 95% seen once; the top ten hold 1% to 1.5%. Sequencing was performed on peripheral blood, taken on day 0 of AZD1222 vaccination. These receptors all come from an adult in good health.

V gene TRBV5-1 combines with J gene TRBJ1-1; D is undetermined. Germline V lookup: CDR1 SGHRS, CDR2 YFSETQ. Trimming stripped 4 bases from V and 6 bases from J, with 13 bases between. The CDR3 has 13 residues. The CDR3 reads CASSPIDGAEAFF. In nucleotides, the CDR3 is TGCGCCAGCAGCCCGATCGACGGCGCTGAAGCTTTCTTT. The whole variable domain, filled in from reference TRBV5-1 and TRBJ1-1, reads KAGVTQTPRYLIKTRGQQVTLSCSPISGHRSVSWYQQTPGQGLQFLFEYFSETQRNKGNFPGRFSGRQFSNSRSEMNVSTLELGDSALYLCASSPIDGAEAFFGQGTRLTVV.

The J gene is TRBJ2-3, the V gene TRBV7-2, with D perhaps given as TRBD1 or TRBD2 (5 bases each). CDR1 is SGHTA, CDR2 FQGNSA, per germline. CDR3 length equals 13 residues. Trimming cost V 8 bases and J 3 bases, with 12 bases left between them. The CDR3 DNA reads TGTGCCAGCGGGGGTAGTAGAACAGATACGCAGTATTTT. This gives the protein CASGGSRTDTQYF.

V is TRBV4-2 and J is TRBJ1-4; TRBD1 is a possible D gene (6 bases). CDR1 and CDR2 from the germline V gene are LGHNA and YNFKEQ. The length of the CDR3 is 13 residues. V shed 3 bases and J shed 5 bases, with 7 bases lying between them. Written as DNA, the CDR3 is TGTGCCAGCAGCCAGGGGGCGAATGAAAAACTGTTTTTT. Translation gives CASSQGANEKLFF.

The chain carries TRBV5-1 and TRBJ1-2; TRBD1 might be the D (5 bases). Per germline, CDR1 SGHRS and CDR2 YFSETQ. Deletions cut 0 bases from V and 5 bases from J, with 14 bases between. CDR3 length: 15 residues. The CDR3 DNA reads TGCGCCAGCAGCTTGGTGGGGGGTTCTGGATATGGCTACACCTTC. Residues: CASSLVGGSGYGYTF.

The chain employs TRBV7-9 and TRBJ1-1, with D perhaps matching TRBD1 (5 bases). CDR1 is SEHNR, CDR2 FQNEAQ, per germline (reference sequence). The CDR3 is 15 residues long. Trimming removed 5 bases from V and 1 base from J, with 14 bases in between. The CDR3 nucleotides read TGTGCCAGCAGCGCACGCGGGACTTCGAACACTGAAGCTTTCTTT. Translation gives CASSARGTSNTEAFF.

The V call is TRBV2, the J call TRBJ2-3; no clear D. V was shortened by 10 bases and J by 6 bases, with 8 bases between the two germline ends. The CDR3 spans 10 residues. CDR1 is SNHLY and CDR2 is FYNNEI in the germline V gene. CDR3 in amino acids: CATSLDTQYF. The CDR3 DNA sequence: TGTGCCACCTCGCTGGATACGCAGTATTTT.

The DNA of the CDR3 is TGTGCCGGCCCCCCTGCCTCCTCCTATAATTCACCCCTCCACTTT. Protein product: CAGPPASSYNSPLHF. The genes are TRBV24-1 and TRBJ1-6; D remains unclear. V was trimmed by 12 bases and J by 0 bases, leaving 14 bases between them. Germline CDR1 is KGHDR and CDR2 is SFDVKD. The CDR3 contains 15 residues.

The CDR3 loop reads CASSLGGRSGNTIYF. The CDR3 DNA sequence: TGTGCCAGCAGTTTGGGGGGCCGCTCTGGAAACACCATATATTTT. The V and J genes are TRBV27 and TRBJ1-3; D is perhaps TRBD1 (6 bases). The CDR3 is 15 residues long. Germline V gives CDR1 MNHEY, CDR2 SMNVEV (reference sequence). V was shortened by 3 bases and J by 0 bases, with 9 bases between the two germline ends.

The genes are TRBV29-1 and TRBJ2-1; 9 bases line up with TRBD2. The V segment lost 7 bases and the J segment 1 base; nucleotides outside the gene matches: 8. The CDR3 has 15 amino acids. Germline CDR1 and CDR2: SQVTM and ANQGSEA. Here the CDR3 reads CSGQGSGGSYNEQFF. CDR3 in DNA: TGCAGCGGTCAGGGAAGCGGGGGGTCCTACAATGAGCAGTTCTTC.

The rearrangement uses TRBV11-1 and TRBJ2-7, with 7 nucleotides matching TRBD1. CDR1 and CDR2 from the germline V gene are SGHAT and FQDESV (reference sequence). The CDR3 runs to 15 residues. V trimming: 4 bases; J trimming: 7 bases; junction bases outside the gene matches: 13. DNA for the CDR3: TGTGCCAGCAGCTCAACCGGGACAGAGGGACGGGAGCAGTACTTC. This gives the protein CASSSTGTEGREQYF.

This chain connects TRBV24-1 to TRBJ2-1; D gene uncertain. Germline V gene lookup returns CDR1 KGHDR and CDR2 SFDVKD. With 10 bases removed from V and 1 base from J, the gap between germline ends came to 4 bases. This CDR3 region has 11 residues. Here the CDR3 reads CATGSYNEQFF. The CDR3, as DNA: TGTGCCACTGGTTCCTACAATGAGCAGTTCTTC.

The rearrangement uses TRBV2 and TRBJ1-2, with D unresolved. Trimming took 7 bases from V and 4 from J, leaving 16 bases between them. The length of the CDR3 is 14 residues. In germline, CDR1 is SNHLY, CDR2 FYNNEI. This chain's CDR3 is CASNTDRLFYGYTF. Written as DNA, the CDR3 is TGTGCCAGCAATACTGACCGTCTCTTCTATGGCTACACCTTC.

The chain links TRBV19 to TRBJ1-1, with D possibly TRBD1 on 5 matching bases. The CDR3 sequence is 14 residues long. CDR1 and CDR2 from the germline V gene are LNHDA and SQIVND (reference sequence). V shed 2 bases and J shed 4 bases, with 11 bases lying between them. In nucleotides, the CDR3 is TGTGCCAGTAGTATAAAAGAGGGGACCACTGAAGCTTTCTTT. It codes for CASSIKEGTTEAFF.

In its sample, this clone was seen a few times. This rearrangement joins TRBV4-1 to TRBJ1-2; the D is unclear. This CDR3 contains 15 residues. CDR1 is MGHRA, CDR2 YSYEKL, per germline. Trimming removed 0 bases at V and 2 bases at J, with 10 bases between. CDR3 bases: TGCGCCAGCAGCCAAGATTTTCAAATGAACTATGGCTACACCTTC. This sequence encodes CASSQDFQMNYGYTF.

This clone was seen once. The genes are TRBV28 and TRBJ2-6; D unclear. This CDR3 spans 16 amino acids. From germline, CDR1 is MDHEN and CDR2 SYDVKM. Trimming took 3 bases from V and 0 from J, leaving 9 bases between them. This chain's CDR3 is CASSFVWPSGANVLTF. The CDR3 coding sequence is TGTGCCAGCAGTTTTGTCTGGCCCTCTGGGGCCAACGTCCTGACTTTC.